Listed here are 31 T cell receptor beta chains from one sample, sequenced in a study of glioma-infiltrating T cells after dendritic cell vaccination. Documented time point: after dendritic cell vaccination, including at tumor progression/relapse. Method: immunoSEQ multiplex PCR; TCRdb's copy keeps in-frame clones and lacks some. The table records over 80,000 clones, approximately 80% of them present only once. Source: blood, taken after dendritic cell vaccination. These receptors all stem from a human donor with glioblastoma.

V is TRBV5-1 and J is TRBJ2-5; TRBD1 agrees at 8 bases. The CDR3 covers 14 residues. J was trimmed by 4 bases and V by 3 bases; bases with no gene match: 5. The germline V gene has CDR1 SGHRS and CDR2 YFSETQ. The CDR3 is CASSSGQGGETQYF. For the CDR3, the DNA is TGCGCCAGCAGCTCCGGACAGGGTGGAGAGACCCAGTACTTC.

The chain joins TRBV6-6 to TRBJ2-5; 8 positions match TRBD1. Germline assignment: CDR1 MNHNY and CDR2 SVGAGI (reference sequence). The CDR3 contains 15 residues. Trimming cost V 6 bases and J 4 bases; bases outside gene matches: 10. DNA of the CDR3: TGTGCCAGCAGCTCTGCAGGGGGCAGGGCAGAGACCCAGTACTTC. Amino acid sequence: CASSSAGGRAETQYF.

CDR3 region: CASSPVFNSPLHF. As DNA, the CDR3 is TGTGCCAGCTCACCAGTATTTAATTCACCCCTCCACTTT. The chain joins TRBV18 to TRBJ1-6; D unclear. This CDR3 has 13 amino acids. V dropped 2 bases and J dropped 6 bases, with 5 bases sitting between them. Germline V gives CDR1 KGHSH, CDR2 LQKENI.

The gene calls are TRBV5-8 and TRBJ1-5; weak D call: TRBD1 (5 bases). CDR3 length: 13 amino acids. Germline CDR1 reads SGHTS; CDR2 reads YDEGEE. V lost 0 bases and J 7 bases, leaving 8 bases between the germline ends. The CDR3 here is CASSLGGVQPQHF. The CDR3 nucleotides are TGTGCCAGCAGCTTGGGGGGGGTCCAGCCCCAGCATTTT.

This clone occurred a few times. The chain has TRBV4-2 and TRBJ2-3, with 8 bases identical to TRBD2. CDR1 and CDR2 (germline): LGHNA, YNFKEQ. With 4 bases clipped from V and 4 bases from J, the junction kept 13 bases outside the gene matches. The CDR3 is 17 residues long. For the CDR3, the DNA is TGTGCCAGCAGCCGCACATCCAGCGGGAGCGGTGCAGATACGCAGTATTTT. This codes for CASSRTSSGSGADTQYF.

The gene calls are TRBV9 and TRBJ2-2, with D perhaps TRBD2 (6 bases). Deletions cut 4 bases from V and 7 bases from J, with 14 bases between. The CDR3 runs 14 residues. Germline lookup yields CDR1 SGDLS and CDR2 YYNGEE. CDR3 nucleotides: TGTGCCAGCAGCTTGGGACTTCCCGGCGGGGAGCTGTTTTTT. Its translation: CASSLGLPGGELFF.

Here the CDR3 reads CASSLRTVGNTIYF. The CDR3 nucleotides read TGTGCCAGCAGCCTCCGGACAGTCGGAAACACCATATATTTT. This chain joins TRBV7-2 and TRBJ1-3, with D possibly TRBD1 on 6 matching bases. CDR1 and CDR2 (germline): SGHTA, FQGNSA. Trimming pared 5 bases from V and 4 bases from J, leaving 12 bases between. The CDR3 has 14 amino acids.

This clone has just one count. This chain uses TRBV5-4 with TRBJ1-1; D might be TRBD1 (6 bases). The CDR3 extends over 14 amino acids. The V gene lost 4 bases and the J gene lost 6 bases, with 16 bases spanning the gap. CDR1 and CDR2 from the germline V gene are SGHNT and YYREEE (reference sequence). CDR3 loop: CASSKHAGAPEAFF. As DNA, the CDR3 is TGTGCCAGCAGCAAACATGCAGGGGCACCTGAAGCTTTCTTT.

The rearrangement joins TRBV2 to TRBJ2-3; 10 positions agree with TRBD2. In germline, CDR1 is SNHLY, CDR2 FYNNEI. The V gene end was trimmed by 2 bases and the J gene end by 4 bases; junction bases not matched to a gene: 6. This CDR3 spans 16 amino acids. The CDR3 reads CASSELVAGGADTQYF. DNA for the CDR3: TGTGCCAGCAGTGAACTGGTAGCGGGAGGAGCAGATACGCAGTATTTT.

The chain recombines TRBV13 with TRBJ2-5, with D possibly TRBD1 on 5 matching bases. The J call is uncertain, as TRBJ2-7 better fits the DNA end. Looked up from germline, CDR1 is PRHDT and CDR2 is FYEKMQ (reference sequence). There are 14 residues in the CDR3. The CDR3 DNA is TGTGCCAGCAGCTTAGGCCGGCAGGGCTACGAGCAGTACTTC. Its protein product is CASSLGRQGYEQYF.

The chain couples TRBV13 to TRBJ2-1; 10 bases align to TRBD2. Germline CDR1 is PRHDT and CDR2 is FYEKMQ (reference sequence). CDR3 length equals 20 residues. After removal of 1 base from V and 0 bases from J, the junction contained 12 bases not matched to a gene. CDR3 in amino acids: CASSLEGTSGVLPSYNEQFF. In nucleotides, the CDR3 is TGTGCCAGCAGCTTAGAGGGTACTAGCGGGGTCCTCCCCTCCTACAATGAGCAGTTCTTC.

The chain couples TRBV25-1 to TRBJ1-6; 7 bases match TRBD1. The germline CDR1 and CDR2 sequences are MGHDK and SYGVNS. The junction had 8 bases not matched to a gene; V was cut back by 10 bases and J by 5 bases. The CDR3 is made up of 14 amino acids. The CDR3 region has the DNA TGTGCCACCGGGGACAGTCGGAATAATTCACCCCTCCACTTT. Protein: CATGDSRNNSPLHF. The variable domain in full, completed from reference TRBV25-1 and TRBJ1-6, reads EADIYQTPRYLVIGTGKKITLECSQTMGHDKMYWYQQDPGMELHLIHYSYGVNSTEKGDLSSESTVSRIRTEHFPLTLESARPSHTSQYLCATGDSRNNSPLHFGNGTRLTVT.

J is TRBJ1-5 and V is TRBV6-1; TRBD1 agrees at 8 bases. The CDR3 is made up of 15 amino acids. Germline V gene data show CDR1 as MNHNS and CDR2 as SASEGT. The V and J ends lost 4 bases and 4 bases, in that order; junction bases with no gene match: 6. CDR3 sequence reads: CASSGGQGGNQPQHF. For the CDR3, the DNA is TGTGCCAGCAGTGGCGGACAGGGAGGTAATCAGCCCCAGCATTTT.

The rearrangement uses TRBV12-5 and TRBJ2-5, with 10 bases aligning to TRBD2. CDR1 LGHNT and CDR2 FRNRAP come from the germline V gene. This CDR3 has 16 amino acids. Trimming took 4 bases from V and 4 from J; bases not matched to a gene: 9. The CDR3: CASGSPAGGTLETQYF. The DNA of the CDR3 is TGTGCTAGTGGTTCTCCAGCGGGAGGGACTCTAGAGACCCAGTACTTC.

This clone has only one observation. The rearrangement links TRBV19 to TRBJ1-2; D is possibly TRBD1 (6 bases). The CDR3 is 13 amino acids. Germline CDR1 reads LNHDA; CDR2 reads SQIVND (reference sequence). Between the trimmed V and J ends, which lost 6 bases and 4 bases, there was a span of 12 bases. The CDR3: CASRQTGTYGYTF. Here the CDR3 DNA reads TGTGCCAGTAGGCAGACAGGAACCTATGGCTACACCTTC.

The CDR3 sequence: CASSPPGLPYEQYF. The CDR3 nucleotides read TGTGCCAGCTCACCACCGGGCCTACCCTACGAGCAGTACTTC. This chain links TRBV18 with TRBJ2-7; D gene ambiguous. This CDR3 has 14 residues. Trimming left V 0 bases short and J 2 bases short, with 8 bases between. CDR1 and CDR2 from the germline V gene are KGHSH and LQKENI.

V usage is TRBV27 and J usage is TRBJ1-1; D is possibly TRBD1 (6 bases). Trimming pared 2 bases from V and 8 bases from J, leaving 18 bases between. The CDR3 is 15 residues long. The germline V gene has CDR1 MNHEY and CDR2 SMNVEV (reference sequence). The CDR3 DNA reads TGTGCCAGCAGTTTAAAGCCCATACCGGACAGAGAAGCTTTCTTT. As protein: CASSLKPIPDREAFF.

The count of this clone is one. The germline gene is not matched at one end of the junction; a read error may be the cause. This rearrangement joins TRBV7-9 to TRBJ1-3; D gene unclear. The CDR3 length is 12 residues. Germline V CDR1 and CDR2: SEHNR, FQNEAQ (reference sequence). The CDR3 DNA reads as TGTGCCAGCAGCTTAGGGTCTGGAGCTGCCGGTTTT. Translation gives CASSLGSGAAGF.

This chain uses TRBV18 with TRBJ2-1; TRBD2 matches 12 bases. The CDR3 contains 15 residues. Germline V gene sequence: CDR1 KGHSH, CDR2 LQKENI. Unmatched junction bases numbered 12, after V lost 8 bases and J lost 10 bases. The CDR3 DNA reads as TGTGCCAGCCGCTGGCTAGCGGGAGGGCCAGGGGAGCAGTTCTTC. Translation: CASRWLAGGPGEQFF.

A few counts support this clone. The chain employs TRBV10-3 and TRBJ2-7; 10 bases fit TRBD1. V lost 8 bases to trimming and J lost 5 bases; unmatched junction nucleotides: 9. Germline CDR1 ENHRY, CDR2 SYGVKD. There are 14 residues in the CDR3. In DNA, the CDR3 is TGTGCCATCGGCCGGACAGGGGGAAGCCACGAGCAGTACTTC. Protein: CAIGRTGGSHEQYF.

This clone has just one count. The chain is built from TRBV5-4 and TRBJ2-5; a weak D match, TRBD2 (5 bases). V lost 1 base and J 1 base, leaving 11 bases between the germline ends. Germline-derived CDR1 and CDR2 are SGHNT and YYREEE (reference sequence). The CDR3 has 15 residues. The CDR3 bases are TGTGCCAGCAGCTTGTTGGGTCGGGGCCAAGAGACCCAGTACTTC. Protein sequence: CASSLLGRGQETQYF.

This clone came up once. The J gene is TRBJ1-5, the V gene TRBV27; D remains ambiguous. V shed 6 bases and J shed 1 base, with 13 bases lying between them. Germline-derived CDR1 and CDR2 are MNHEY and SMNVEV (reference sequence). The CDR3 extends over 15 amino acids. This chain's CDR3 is CASSPRKLSNQPQHF. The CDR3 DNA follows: TGTGCCAGCAGCCCAAGAAAGCTCAGCAATCAGCCCCAGCATTTT.

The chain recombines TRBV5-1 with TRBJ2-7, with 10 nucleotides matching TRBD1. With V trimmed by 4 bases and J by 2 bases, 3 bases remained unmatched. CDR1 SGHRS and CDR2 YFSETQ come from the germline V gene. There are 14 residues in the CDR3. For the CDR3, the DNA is TGCGCCAGCAGCGAAGGACAGGGGGCCTACGAGCAGTACGTC. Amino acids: CASSEGQGAYEQYV.

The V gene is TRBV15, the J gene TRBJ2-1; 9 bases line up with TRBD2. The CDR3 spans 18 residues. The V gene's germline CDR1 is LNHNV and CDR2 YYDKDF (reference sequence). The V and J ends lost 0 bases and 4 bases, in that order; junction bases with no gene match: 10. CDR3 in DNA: TGTGCCACCAGCAGAGAGGGCGGGAGGGCCTCCCAGTACAATGAGCAGTTCTTC. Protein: CATSREGGRASQYNEQFF.

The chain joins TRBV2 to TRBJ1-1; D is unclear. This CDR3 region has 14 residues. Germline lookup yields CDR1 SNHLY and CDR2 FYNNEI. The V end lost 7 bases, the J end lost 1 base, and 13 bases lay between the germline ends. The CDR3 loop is CASISLAGNTEAFF. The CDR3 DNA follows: TGTGCCAGCATTAGTCTTGCGGGGAACACTGAAGCTTTCTTT.

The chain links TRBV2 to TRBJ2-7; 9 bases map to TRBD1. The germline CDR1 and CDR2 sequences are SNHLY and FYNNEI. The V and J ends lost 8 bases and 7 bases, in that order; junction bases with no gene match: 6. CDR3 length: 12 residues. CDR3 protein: CASQQGAREQYV. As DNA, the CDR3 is TGTGCCAGCCAACAGGGGGCTAGGGAGCAGTACGTC.

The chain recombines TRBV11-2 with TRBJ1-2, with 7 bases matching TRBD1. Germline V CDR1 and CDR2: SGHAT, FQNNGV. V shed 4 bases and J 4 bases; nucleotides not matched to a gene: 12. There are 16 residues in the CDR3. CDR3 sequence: CASSSLKEGAGYGYTF. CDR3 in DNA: TGTGCCAGCAGCTCCCTAAAGGAGGGGGCGGGCTATGGCTACACCTTC.

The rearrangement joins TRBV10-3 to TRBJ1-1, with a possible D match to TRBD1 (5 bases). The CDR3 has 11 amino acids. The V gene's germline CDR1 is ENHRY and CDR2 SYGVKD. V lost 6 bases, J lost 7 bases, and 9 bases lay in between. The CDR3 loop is CAISHDSEAFF. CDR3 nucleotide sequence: TGTGCCATCAGCCACGACAGTGAAGCTTTCTTT.

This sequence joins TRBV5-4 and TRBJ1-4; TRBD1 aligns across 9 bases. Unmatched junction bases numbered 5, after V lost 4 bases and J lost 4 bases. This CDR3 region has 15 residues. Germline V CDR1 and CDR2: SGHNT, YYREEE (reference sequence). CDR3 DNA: TGTGCCAGCAGCCAGACAGGGGGGGTTAATGAAAAACTGTTTTTT. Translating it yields CASSQTGGVNEKLFF.

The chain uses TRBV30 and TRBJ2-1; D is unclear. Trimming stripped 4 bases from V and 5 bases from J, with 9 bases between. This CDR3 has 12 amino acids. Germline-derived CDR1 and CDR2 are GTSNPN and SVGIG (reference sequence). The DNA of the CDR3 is TGTGCCTGGATATCCTACCACAATGAGCAGTTCTTC. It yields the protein CAWISYHNEQFF. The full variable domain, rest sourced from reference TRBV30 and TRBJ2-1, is SQTIHQWPATLVQPVGSPLSLECTVEGTSNPNLYWYRQAAGRGLQLLFYSVGIGQISSEVPQNLSASRPQDRQFILSSKKLLLSDSGFYLCAWISYHNEQFFGPGTRLTVL.

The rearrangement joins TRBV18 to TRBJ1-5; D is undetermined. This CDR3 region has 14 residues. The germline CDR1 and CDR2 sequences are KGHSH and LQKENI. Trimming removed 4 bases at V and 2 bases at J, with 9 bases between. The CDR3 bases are TGTGCCAGCTCACTGTGGGCTGGCAATCAGCCCCAGCATTTT. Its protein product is CASSLWAGNQPQHF.